Listed below are T cell receptor beta chains from one sample, sequenced in a study of blood T cell repertoires in COVID-19. Profiled with immunoSEQ multiplex PCR; TCRdb holds only in-frame clones, not every one. The sample lists almost 500,000 clones, approximately 86% occurring once. The material sequenced was PBMCs or T cells enriched from blood (not recorded which). These receptors were obtained from a woman aged 55-69 years who had recovered from COVID-19. The CDR3 runs from the conserved cysteine through the conserved F or W. A D gene is named only where the DNA matches it firmly. Part of the rows lack a size; the others show once, few, many or a class for expanded clones.

J	V	D	size	DNA	CDR3
TRBJ2-7	TRBV5-1	NA	few	TGCGCCAGCAGCTTGGGACAGTACTACGAGCAGTACTTC	CASSLGQYYEQYF
TRBJ1-6	TRBV6-1	TRBD1	NA	TGTGCCAGCAGTGAAGGGGACCCGGGGACAGGGAGGTCACCCCTCCACTTT	CASSEGDPGTGRSPLHF
TRBJ1-3	TRBV10-3	NA	NA	TGTGCCATCAGTGAGTCGACCGGGGTTAGCACTGGAAACACCATATATTTT	CAISESTGVSTGNTIYF
TRBJ2-3	TRBV18	NA	NA	TGTGCCAGCTCACCACCGATTGGGGACTCCAGCCTTGGCACAGATACGCAGTATTTT	CASSPPIGDSSLGTDTQYF
TRBJ1-3	TRBV19	TRBD1	NA	TGTGCCAGTAGTATGATCGGACAGGGGCTCGAAAACACCATATATTTT	CASSMIGQGLENTIYF
TRBJ1-1	TRBV12-3/TRBV12-4	NA	NA	TGTGCCAGCAGTTTTGGAGGGCAAACTGAAGCTTTCTTT	CASSFGGQTEAFF
TRBJ1-1	TRBV6-5	NA	NA	TGTGCCAGCAGTTACCGGCGGATCAACACTGAAGCTTTCTTT	CASSYRRINTEAFF
TRBJ1-1	TRBV2	NA	NA	TGTGCCACCCAGAGGGGGGGCTCAGGGTTCACTGAAGCTTTCTTT	CATQRGGSGFTEAFF
TRBJ2-7	TRBV11-3	TRBD1	NA	TGTGCCAGCAGCCCTTCAGGGGGACAGTGGATATACGAGCAGTACTTC	CASSPSGGQWIYEQYF
TRBJ1-1	TRBV9	NA	once	TGTGCCAGCAGCACCCGGGGGGAACGGTGGAATACTGAAGCTTTCTTT	CASSTRGERWNTEAFF
TRBJ2-3	TRBV30	NA	NA	TGTGCCTGGAGTGGCGGGGGCGGGACAGATACGCAGTATTTT	CAWSGGGGTDTQYF
TRBJ1-1	TRBV6-5	NA	NA	TGTGCCAGCGCTAGATTGAGTCCTGAAGCTTTCTTT	CASARLSPEAFF
TRBJ1-6	TRBV6-6	NA	once	TGTGCCAGCAGTTACTCGAAATTGGCCTCACCCCTCCACTTT	CASSYSKLASPLHF
TRBJ2-4	TRBV11-2	TRBD1	NA	TGTGCCAGCAGCACATACCGGGACAGGGCAACGAAAAACATTCAGTACTTC	CASSTYRDRATKNIQYF
TRBJ2-7	TRBV19	TRBD2	NA	TGTGCCAGTAGTATAGTGGGAGCGGGGTCGGGTGAGCAGTACTTC	CASSIVGAGSGEQYF
TRBJ2-3	TRBV5-1	TRBD2	NA	TGCGCCAGCAGTGCGAGCGGGGGGGTCACAGATACGCAGTATTTT	CASSASGGVTDTQYF
TRBJ1-3	TRBV9	NA	NA	TGTGCCAGCAGCCCCCGACAGGCTGCCGGAAACACCATATATTTT	CASSPRQAAGNTIYF
TRBJ1-3	TRBV18	NA	NA	TGTGCCAGCTCACCGGTGCGGGCTCTGGGAAACACCATATATTTT	CASSPVRALGNTIYF
TRBJ2-6	TRBV5-5	TRBD2	NA	TGTGCCAGCAGCTCCCGGGGGGACTCTGGGGCCAACGTCCTGACTTTC	CASSSRGDSGANVLTF
TRBJ2-2	TRBV29-1	NA	NA	TGCAGCGTTGAAAACGTCAGGGGGAACACCGGGGAGCTGTTTTTT	CSVENVRGNTGELFF